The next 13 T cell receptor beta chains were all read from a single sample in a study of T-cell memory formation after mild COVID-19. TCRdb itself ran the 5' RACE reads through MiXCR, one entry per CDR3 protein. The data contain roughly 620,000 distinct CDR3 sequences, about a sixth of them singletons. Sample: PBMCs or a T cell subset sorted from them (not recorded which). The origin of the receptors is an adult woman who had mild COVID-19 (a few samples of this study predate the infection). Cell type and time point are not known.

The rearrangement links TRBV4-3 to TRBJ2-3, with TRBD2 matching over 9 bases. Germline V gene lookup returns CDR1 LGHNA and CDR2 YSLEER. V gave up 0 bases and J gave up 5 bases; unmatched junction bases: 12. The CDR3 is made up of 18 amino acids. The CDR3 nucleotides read TGCGCCAGCAGCCAAGAATACCGGACTAGCGCGGCCCGAGATACGCAGTATTTT. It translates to CASSQEYRTSAARDTQYF.

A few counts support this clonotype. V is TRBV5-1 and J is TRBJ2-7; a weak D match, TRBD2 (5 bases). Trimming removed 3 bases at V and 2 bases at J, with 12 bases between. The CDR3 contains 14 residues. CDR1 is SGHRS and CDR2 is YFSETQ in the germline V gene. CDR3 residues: CASSYLSGPYEQYF. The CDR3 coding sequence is TGCGCCAGCAGCTATTTGAGCGGTCCCTACGAGCAGTACTTC.

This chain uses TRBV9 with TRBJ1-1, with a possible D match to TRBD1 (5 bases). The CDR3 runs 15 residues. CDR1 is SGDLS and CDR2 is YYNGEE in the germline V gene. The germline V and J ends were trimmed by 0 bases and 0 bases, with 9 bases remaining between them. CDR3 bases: TGTGCCAGCAGCGTAGAGGGGCTGATGAACACTGAAGCTTTCTTT. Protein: CASSVEGLMNTEAFF.

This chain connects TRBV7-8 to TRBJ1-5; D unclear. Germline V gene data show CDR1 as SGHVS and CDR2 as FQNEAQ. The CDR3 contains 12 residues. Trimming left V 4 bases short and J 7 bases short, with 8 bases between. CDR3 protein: CASSSSAQPQHF. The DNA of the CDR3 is TGTGCCAGCAGCTCAAGCGCCCAGCCCCAGCATTTT. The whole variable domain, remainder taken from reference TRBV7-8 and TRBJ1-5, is GAGVSQSPRYKVAKRGQDVALRCDPISGHVSLFWYQQALGQGPEFLTYFQNEAQLDKSGLPSDRFFAERPEGSVSTLKIQRTQQEDSAVYLCASSSSAQPQHFGDGTRLSIL.

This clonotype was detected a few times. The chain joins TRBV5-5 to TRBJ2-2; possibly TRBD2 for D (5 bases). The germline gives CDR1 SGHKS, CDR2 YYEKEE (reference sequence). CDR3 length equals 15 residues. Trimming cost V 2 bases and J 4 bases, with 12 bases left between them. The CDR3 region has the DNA TGTGCCAGCAGCTTTTTGGCAGGAGGCACCGGGGAGCTGTTTTTT. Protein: CASSFLAGGTGELFF.

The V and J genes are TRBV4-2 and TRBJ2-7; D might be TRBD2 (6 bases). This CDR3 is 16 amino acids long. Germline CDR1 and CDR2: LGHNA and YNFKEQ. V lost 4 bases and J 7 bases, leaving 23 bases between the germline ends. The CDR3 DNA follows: TGTGCCAGCAGCCTTAACGGGCGGCGGCCAGGAGGGGAGCAGTACTTC. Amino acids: CASSLNGRRPGGEQYF.

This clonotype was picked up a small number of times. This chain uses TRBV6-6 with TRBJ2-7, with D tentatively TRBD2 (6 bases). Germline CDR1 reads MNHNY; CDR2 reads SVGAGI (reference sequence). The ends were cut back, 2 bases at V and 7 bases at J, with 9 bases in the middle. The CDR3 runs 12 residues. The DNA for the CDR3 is TGTGCCAGCAGTTACGGGGGGAGGGAGCAGTACTTC. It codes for CASSYGGREQYF.

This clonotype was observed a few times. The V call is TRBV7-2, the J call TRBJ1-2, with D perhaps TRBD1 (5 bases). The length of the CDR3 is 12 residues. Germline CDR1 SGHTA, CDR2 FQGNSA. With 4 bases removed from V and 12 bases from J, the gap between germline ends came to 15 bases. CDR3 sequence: CASSYRDGGNTF. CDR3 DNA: TGTGCCAGCAGCTACCGAGACGGGGGAAACACCTTC. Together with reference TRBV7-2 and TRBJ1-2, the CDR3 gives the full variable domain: GAGVSQSPSNKVTEKGKDVELRCDPISGHTALYWYRQSLGQGLEFLIYFQGNSAPDKSGLPSDRFSAERTGGSVSTLTIQRTQQEDSAVYLCASSYRDGGNTFGSGTRLTVV.

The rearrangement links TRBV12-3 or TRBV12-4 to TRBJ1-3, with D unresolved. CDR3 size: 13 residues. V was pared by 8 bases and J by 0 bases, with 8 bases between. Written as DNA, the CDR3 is TGTGCCAGCGGTTCGTTCTCTGGAAACACCATATATTTT. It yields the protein CASGSFSGNTIYF.

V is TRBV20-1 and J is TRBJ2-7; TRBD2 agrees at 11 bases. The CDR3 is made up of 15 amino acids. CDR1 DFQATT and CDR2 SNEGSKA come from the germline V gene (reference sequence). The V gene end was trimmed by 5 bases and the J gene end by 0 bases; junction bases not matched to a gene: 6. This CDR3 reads CSADTTSGDSYEQYF. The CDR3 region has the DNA TGCAGTGCTGATACGACTAGCGGGGACTCCTACGAGCAGTACTTC.

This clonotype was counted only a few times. CDR3 protein: CSATYVSATSWGGYTF. CDR3 nucleotides: TGCAGTGCTACCTACGTATCCGCGACCTCCTGGGGTGGCTACACCTTC. The chain combines TRBV20-1 with TRBJ1-2; D is uncertain. The CDR3 is 16 amino acids. Germline V gives CDR1 DFQATT, CDR2 SNEGSKA (reference sequence). V was clipped by 4 bases and J by 7 bases, with 25 bases between them.

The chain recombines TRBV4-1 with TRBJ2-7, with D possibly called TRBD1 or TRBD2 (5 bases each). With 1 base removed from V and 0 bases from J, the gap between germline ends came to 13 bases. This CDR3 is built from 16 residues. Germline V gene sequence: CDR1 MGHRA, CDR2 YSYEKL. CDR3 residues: CASSQGEWGSSYEQYF. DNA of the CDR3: TGCGCCAGCAGCCAAGGGGAGTGGGGGTCCTCCTACGAGCAGTACTTC.

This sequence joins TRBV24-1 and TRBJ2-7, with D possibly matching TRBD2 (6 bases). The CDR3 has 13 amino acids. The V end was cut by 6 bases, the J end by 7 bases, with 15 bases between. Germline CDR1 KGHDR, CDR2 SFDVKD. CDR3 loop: CATSYPGVGEQYF. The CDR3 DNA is TGTGCCACCAGTTACCCGGGAGTCGGTGAGCAGTACTTC.